The 10 T cell receptor beta chains listed next were all sequenced from one sample in a study of T cells in Graves' hyperthyroidism and ophthalmopathy. TCR beta CDR3 regions were amplified from RNA. Initially, a first-round RT-PCR of the TCR CDR3 employed the HTBI primer set. TCRdb processed the multiplex PCR reads anew with MiXCR; each CDR3 protein has one entry. The sample has hundreds of thousands of distinct CDR3 sequences; 38% are singletons. The sequenced sample was blood. The receptor source for this set is a man younger than 35 with Graves' hyperthyroidism.

This clonotype was observed a handful of times. The V gene is TRBV12-3 or TRBV12-4, the J gene TRBJ1-4; D call uncertain. The CDR3 sequence is 15 residues long. The ends were cut back, 5 bases at V and 4 bases at J, with 14 bases in the middle. As DNA, the CDR3 is TGTGCCAGCAGTCTCACCCAGGATAGTAATGAAAAACTGTTTTTT. This translates into CASSLTQDSNEKLFF.

V is TRBV6-5 and J is TRBJ1-2; 9 positions agree with TRBD1. V was pared by 2 bases and J by 4 bases, with 5 bases of the junction left unmatched. The CDR3 contains 15 residues. Germline loops: CDR1 MNHEY, CDR2 SVGAGI. CDR3 amino acids: CASSYGRTGVYGYTF. Written as DNA, the CDR3 is TGTGCCAGCAGTTACGGAAGGACAGGGGTCTATGGCTACACCTTC.

This clonotype was recorded a few times. The gene calls are TRBV7-2 and TRBJ2-5; 10 bases align to TRBD1. This CDR3 comprises 16 residues. J lost 4 bases, V lost 4 bases, and 9 bases had no gene match. CDR1 and CDR2 (germline): SGHTA, FQGNSA. This chain's CDR3 is CASSSQRDRGRETQYF. The CDR3 region has the DNA TGTGCCAGCAGCTCCCAGCGCGACAGGGGGCGAGAGACCCAGTACTTC.

This chain connects TRBV7-9 to TRBJ1-2; 8 bases agree with TRBD1. J gave up 6 bases and V 6 bases, and 12 bases lay outside the gene matches. The CDR3 covers 15 residues. Germline lookup yields CDR1 SEHNR and CDR2 FQNEAQ (reference sequence). As DNA, the CDR3 is TGTGCCAGCAGTACGCGACCTGTGACAGGGGATGGCTACACCTTC. Protein product: CASSTRPVTGDGYTF.

The chain joins TRBV29-1 to TRBJ1-4, with D perhaps TRBD1 (5 bases). The germline V gene encodes CDR1 SQVTM and CDR2 ANQGSEA. CDR3 length: 14 residues. The V end was cut by 0 bases, the J end by 10 bases, with 15 bases between. In DNA form, the CDR3 reads TGCAGCGTTGAAGATGGGGCAGATCGGGGAAAACTGTTTTTT. Amino acids: CSVEDGADRGKLFF.

This clonotype was seen many times. The chain recombines TRBV19 with TRBJ2-7; 8 bases line up with TRBD2. The V segment lost 4 bases and the J segment 0 bases; nucleotides outside the gene matches: 5. CDR1 is LNHDA, CDR2 SQIVND, per germline (reference sequence). The CDR3 spans 15 residues. CDR3 DNA sequence: TGTGCCAGTAGTACAACTAGCGGCAGCTCCTACGAGCAGTACTTC. Its protein product is CASSTTSGSSYEQYF.

This clonotype showed up many times. This sequence joins TRBV29-1 and TRBJ1-2; D is unclear. The CDR3 runs to 13 residues. Germline V gene lookup returns CDR1 SQVTM and CDR2 ANQGSEA. V was cut by 7 bases and J by 0 bases, with 12 bases left in between. This CDR3 reads CSAETGSNYGYTF. The DNA for the CDR3 is TGCAGCGCAGAGACGGGCTCTAACTATGGCTACACCTTC.

This clonotype was recorded a few times. The chain combines TRBV7-2 with TRBJ2-5, with D unresolved. The CDR3 length is 14 residues. Trimming pared 3 bases from V and 2 bases from J, leaving 10 bases between. The germline gives CDR1 SGHTA, CDR2 FQGNSA. CDR3 bases: TGTGCCAGCAGCTTCACGAACATACAAGAGACCCAGTACTTC. Translating gives CASSFTNIQETQYF.

CDR3 residues: CASTVEFVSYEQYF. The CDR3 DNA reads as TGTGCCAGCACCGTAGAGTTTGTCTCCTACGAGCAGTACTTC. This chain joins TRBV5-5 and TRBJ2-7; D ambiguous. V lost 6 bases and J lost 0, with 13 bases in between. The CDR3 loop spans 14 amino acids. The germline V gene encodes CDR1 SGHKS and CDR2 YYEKEE (reference sequence).

This clonotype was counted between two and nine times. V is TRBV6-5 and J is TRBJ2-5, with D possibly matching TRBD2 (6 bases). Trimming removed 2 bases at V and 5 bases at J, with 15 bases between. The CDR3 has 15 amino acids. Germline-derived CDR1 and CDR2 are MNHEY and SVGAGI. CDR3 protein: CASSYRGYRGETQYF. CDR3 sequence (DNA): TGTGCCAGCAGTTACCGGGGTTACCGGGGGGAGACCCAGTACTTC.